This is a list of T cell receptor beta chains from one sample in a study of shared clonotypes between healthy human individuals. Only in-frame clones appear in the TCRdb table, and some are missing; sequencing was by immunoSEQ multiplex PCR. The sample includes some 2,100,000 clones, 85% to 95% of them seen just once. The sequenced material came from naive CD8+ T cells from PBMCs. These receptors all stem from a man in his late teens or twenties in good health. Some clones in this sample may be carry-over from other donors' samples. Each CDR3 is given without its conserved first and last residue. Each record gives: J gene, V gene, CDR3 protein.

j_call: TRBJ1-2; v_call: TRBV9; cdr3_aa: ASSVTPDRRYGYT
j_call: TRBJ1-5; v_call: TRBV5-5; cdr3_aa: ASSLGGYQPQH
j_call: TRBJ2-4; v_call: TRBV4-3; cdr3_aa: ASSQDTREGNIQY
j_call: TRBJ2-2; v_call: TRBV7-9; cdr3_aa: ASSPGPSVGTGELF
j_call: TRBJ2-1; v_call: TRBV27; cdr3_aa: ASSFSRKSSYNEQF
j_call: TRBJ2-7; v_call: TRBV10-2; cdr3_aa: ASSDRTSGSYEQY
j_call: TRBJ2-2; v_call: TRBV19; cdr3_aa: ASSIWRGELF
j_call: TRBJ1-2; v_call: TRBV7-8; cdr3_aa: ASSLTGGLWYGYT
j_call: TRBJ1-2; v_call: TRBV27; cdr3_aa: ASSLWAGSGGYT
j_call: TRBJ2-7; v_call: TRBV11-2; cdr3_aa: ASSLASGGAYEQY
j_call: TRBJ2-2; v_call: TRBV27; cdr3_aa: ASRDRGRNTGELF
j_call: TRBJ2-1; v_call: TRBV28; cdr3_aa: ASIPSGDSAEQF
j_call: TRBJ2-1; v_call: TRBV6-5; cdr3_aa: ASTNLAGRRDEQF
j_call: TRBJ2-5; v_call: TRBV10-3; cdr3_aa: AISDPFLASGISETQY
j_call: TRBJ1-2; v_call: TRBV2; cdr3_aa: ASRDGRGANYGYT
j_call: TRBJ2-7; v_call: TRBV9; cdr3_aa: ASSPPSGGPYEQY
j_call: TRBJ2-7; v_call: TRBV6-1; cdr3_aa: ASSEAQVLTYEQY
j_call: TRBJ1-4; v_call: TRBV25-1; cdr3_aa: ASSEYGATNEKLF
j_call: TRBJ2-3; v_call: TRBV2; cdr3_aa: ASSEARIPDTQY
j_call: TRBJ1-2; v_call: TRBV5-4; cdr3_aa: ASSLDFAAGGYGYT
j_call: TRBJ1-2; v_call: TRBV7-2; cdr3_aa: ASRERMSESSPRYGYT
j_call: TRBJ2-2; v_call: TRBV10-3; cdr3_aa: AISESKVYSAGELF
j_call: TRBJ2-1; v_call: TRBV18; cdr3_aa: ASSMTSGNNEQF
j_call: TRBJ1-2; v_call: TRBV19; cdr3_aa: ASSAWWGHYGYT
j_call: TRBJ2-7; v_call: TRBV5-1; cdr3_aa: ASSPLRWLAGDTYEQY
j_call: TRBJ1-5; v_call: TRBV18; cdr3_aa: ASSPLEDGGNQPQH
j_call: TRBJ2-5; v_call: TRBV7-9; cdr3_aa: ASSPTGGRGTQY
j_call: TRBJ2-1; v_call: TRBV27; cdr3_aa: ASSLLAGLNEQF
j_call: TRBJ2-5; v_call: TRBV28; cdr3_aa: ASSTRQGGETQY
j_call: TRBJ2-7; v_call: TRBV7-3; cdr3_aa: ASSITGGWEQY
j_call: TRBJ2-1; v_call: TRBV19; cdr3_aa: ASSIARAGGYNEQF
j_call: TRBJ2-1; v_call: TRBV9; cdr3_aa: ASSVRYYYNEQF
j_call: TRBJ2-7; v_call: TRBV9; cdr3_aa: ASSAGLAPYEQY
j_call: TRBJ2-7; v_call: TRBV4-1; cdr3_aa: ASSHPGGQLYEQY
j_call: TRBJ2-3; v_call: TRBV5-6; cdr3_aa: ASTTAGDSSQTSTDTQY
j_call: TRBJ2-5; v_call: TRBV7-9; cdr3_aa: ASSPSGPKVD
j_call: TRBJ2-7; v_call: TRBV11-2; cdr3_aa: ASRITGTLIHYEQY
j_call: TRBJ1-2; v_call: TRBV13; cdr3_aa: ASSTRDRGRDGYT
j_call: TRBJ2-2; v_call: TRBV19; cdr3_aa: ASSLRTGVTGELF
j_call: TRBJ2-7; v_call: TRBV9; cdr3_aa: ASSVSVGQGGFEEQY
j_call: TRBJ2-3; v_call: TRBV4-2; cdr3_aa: ASSQVGGTDTQY